The sequence of this T cell receptor beta chain was determined in a study of cytomegalovirus exposure and HLA in healthy donors. For the study at large: Out of 150 million to 200 million T cells, an earlier analysis found about 100 million unique TCR beta sequences in total. Points from the study as a whole: Testing in vitro showed three CMV-associated chains specific for CMV antigens.

On this clone: The antigen is undetermined.

In the PCR, 60 Vbeta and 13 Jbeta primers were used. Generated by immunoSEQ multiplex PCR, the TCRdb table keeps only in-frame clones and is missing some. This table lists 95,000 to 150,000 clones. Sequenced input: PBMCs. The source of this sequence is a man between 18 and 29 years old in good health and CMV-seronegative.

The CDR3: CASSLVGTGSYEQYF. For the CDR3, the DNA is TGTGCCAGCAGCTTAGTAGGGACAGGGTCCTACGAGCAGTACTTC. The rearrangement uses TRBV7-9 and TRBJ2-7, with 9 bases matching TRBD1. Germline V gene sequence: CDR1 SEHNR, CDR2 FQNEAQ (reference sequence). Trimming at V came to 1 base and at J to 1 base, leaving 2 bases not matched to a gene. The CDR3 spans 15 residues.